These 10 T cell receptor beta chains originate from one sample sequenced in a study of blood T cells in healthy people across ages. Primers used in a second PCR of about 6 to 12 cycles were a sample-barcoded 5' primer and a J-beta primer mix. TCRdb reprocessed the 5' RACE reads with MiXCR, giving one entry per CDR3 protein. Altogether about 280,000 distinct CDR3 sequences are present, roughly a quarter being singletons, with the ten largest covering approximately 29%. The sample consisted of blood. All receptors come from an older woman in good health.

The chain combines TRBV20-1 with TRBJ1-4, with D perhaps TRBD1 (5 bases). The CDR3 is 12 residues long. The V and J ends lost 8 bases and 8 bases respectively, with 15 bases between them. The germline CDR1 and CDR2 sequences are DFQATT and SNEGSKA (reference sequence). CDR3 in amino acids: CSPGWGREKLFF. As DNA, the CDR3 is TGCAGTCCCGGTTGGGGCCGCGAAAAACTGTTTTTT.

The rearrangement joins TRBV24-1 to TRBJ2-7; maybe TRBD1 (5 bases). CDR1 and CDR2 from the germline V gene are KGHDR and SFDVKD. The CDR3 loop spans 11 amino acids. V lost 6 bases to trimming and J lost 6 bases, with 8 bases between them. The CDR3 region is CATSTGFEQYF. The CDR3 DNA reads TGTGCCACCAGTACAGGTTTCGAGCAGTACTTC.

This clonotype was counted only a few times. The chain uses TRBV20-1 and TRBJ2-7; the D is unclear. Germline CDR1 DFQATT, CDR2 SNEGSKA (reference sequence). CDR3 length equals 15 residues. Trimming took off 6 bases at V and 0 bases at J, with 18 bases between the two ends. The CDR3 loop is CSAPDVNFLSYEQYF. As DNA, the CDR3 is TGCAGTGCACCGGACGTCAACTTCCTCTCCTACGAGCAGTACTTC.

The chain uses TRBV29-1 and TRBJ2-3; D unresolved. Trimming took off 2 bases at V and 4 bases at J, with 7 bases between the two ends. The CDR3 is made up of 12 amino acids. Germline V CDR1 and CDR2: SQVTM, ANQGSEA. CDR3 loop: CSVEIPPDTQYF. The CDR3, as DNA: TGCAGCGTTGAAATTCCTCCAGATACGCAGTATTTT.

The chain is built from TRBV2 and TRBJ2-4; D is undetermined. The germline V and J ends were trimmed by 5 bases and 10 bases, with 15 bases remaining between them. This CDR3 has 13 residues. Germline V lookup: CDR1 SNHLY, CDR2 FYNNEI. The CDR3 is CASSPNTSGIQYF. In nucleotides, the CDR3 is TGTGCCAGCAGTCCAAACACTTCTGGGATTCAGTACTTC.

In its sample, this clonotype was seen many times. A read error may produce the germline difference seen at one junction end. V is TRBV5-1 and J is TRBJ2-5; no definite D call. CDR1 is SGHRS, CDR2 YFSETQ, per germline. The CDR3 totals 13 residues. The CDR3 is CASSLGPQETQYF. The CDR3 DNA is TGTGCCAGCAGCTTGGGTCCCCAGGAGACCCAGTACTTC.

On this clonotype: Compared with germline, one end of the junction differs, possibly owing to a read error. J is TRBJ1-5 and V is TRBV20-1, with D possibly TRBD1 on 5 matching bases. Looked up from germline, CDR1 is DFQATT and CDR2 is SNEGSKA (reference sequence). This CDR3 contains 17 residues. The CDR3 DNA follows: TGCAGTACTAGACCCTCTGGGGGTTCGCTGGGCAATCAGCCCCAGCATTTT. Translation: CSTRPSGGSLGNQPQHF.

This clonotype was found a few times. This chain connects TRBV20-1 to TRBJ2-7, with D perhaps matching TRBD2 (6 bases). The CDR3 length is 12 residues. Trimming took off 5 bases at V and 2 bases at J, with 10 bases between the two ends. Germline V CDR1 and CDR2: DFQATT, SNEGSKA (reference sequence). In nucleotides, the CDR3 is TGCAGTGCTGGACTACTTGCCTACGAGCAGTACTTC. This encodes CSAGLLAYEQYF.

This chain links TRBV10-3 with TRBJ2-3, with 9 nucleotides matching TRBD2. V gave up 0 bases and J gave up 1 base; unmatched junction bases: 11. CDR3 length equals 19 residues. Germline V CDR1 and CDR2: ENHRY, SYGVKD. The CDR3 here is CAISESGLAGSGGTDTQYF. The CDR3 bases are TGTGCCATCAGTGAGTCGGGTCTAGCGGGATCTGGCGGCACAGATACGCAGTATTTT.

In this sample, this clonotype turned up a few times. The J gene is TRBJ1-2, the V gene TRBV7-2, with 11 bases aligning to TRBD1. Germline lookup yields CDR1 SGHTA and CDR2 FQGNSA. V was clipped by 4 bases and J by 8 bases; unmatched bases: 6. The CDR3 spans 14 residues. The CDR3 DNA reads TGTGCCAGCAGCTCCGGGACAGGGGGAGAAGGCTACACCTTC. It specifies CASSSGTGGEGYTF. The full variable domain, rest sourced from reference TRBV7-2 and TRBJ1-2, is GAGVSQSPSNKVTEKGKDVELRCDPISGHTALYWYRQSLGQGLEFLIYFQGNSAPDKSGLPSDRFSAERTGGSVSTLTIQRTQQEDSAVYLCASSSGTGGEGYTFGSGTRLTVV.